This TCR beta chain is drawn from a study of CD8+ T cells in alopecia areata. Study outcomes and limitations: Mouse data revealed clearer TCR sharing than patient data did, a gap possibly tied to HLA.

The V gene's germline CDR1 is SQVTM and CDR2 ANQGSEA. The CDR3 is 12 residues long. With regard to this clone: What it binds is unknown. An end of the junction differs from the germline gene, which may be a read error.

Peripheral blood, together with lesional scalp punch biopsies, was collected from alopecia areata patients. The authors extracted RNA and reverse transcribed it into cDNA as the sequencing template. The table came from immunoSEQ multiplex PCR; TCRdb's copy has only in-frame clones and leaves some out. The sample lists about 170,000 clones, 67% occurring once. This specimen consisted of CD8+ T cells sorted from blood, obtained at week 0. The sequence came from a human donor with alopecia areata. The V gene is TRBV29-1, the J gene TRBJ2-1, with 9 bases identical to TRBD1. The CDR3 sequence is CSDEGTGGEQFF. CDR3 nucleotide sequence: TGCAGCGATGAAGGTACAGGGGGCGAGCAGTTCTTC.